The 9 T cell receptor beta chains in this list originate from one sample, sequenced in a study of T cell responses to AZD1222 COVID-19 vaccine. Profiled with immunoSEQ multiplex PCR; TCRdb holds only in-frame clones, not every one. Here the sample spans tens of thousands of clones, approximately 85% being singletons. Here the sequenced sample was peripheral blood, taken on day 0 of MenACWY control vaccination. The receptors stem from an adult in good health.

In this sample, this clone turned up once. The CDR3 nucleotides read TGCGCCAGCAGCGGGACTCCCCCGGAGGGCCCTGGGGCCAACGTCCTGACTTTC. Translation: CASSGTPPEGPGANVLTF. The V gene is TRBV5-1, the J gene TRBJ2-6; perhaps TRBD2 as D (6 bases). V lost 4 bases and J 2 bases, leaving 19 bases between the germline ends. The CDR3 covers 18 residues. Germline V gene sequence: CDR1 SGHRS, CDR2 YFSETQ.

DNA for the CDR3: TGTGCCAGCAGCTTAGTCAATGGCAACCACGAGCAGTACTTC. Its protein product is CASSLVNGNHEQYF. This chain joins TRBV11-2 and TRBJ2-7; the D is unclear. The germline CDR1 and CDR2 sequences are SGHAT and FQNNGV. The CDR3 has 14 amino acids. Trimming took off 1 base at V and 5 bases at J, with 12 bases between the two ends.

The V and J genes are TRBV28 and TRBJ1-5; a weak D match, TRBD1 (6 bases). The CDR3 runs to 15 residues. Trimming took off 6 bases at V and 3 bases at J, with 15 bases between the two ends. Germline CDR1 and CDR2: MDHEN and SYDVKM. CDR3 residues: CASREGGTNNQPQHF. In nucleotides, the CDR3 is TGTGCCAGCAGGGAGGGGGGGACGAACAATCAGCCCCAGCATTTT.

V is TRBV7-8 and J is TRBJ1-2; possibly TRBD1 for D (5 bases). The CDR3 loop spans 13 amino acids. Germline CDR1 reads SGHVS; CDR2 reads FQNEAQ. V was pared by 4 bases and J by 2 bases, with 8 bases between. The CDR3 region has the DNA TGTGCCAGCAGCTCGAGACAGAACTATGGCTACACCTTC. Its translation: CASSSRQNYGYTF.

This clone was recorded only once. V gene TRBV5-1 combines with J gene TRBJ2-1; D unclear. The germline gives CDR1 SGHRS, CDR2 YFSETQ. The germline V and J ends were trimmed by 1 base and 0 bases, with 8 bases remaining between them. The CDR3 spans 15 residues. The CDR3 protein is CASSLPRSSYNEQFF. CDR3 nucleotide sequence: TGCGCCAGCAGCTTGCCTCGGAGCTCCTACAATGAGCAGTTCTTC.

As regards this clone: Germline is not matched at one junction end, which may reflect a read error. This chain joins TRBV30 and TRBJ2-3; D possibly uses TRBD1 or TRBD2 (6 bases each). From germline, CDR1 is GTSNPN and CDR2 SVGIG (reference sequence). CDR3 size: 12 residues. The CDR3 region is CARRGSADTQYF. The CDR3 DNA reads as TGTGCCCGGAGGGGGAGCGCAGATACGCAGTATTTT.

The rearrangement joins TRBV7-6 to TRBJ1-1, with a weak D call TRBD1 (5 bases). Per the germline V gene, CDR1 is SGHVS and CDR2 is FNYEAQ. The CDR3 consists of 16 residues. V dropped 4 bases and J dropped 4 bases, with 19 bases sitting between them. CDR3 in amino acids: CASSSRGGRGVTEAFF. The CDR3, as DNA: TGTGCCAGCAGCTCCCGGGGCGGGAGGGGAGTCACTGAAGCTTTCTTT. The complete variable domain, with remaining parts taken from reference TRBV7-6 and TRBJ1-1, reads GAGVSQSPRYKVTKRGQDVALRCDPISGHVSLYWYRQALGQGPEFLTYFNYEAQQDKSGLPNDRFSAERPEGSISTLTIQRTEQRDSAMYRCASSSRGGRGVTEAFFGQGTRLTVV.

This clone was seen once. The V and J genes are TRBV11-2 and TRBJ2-7, with 9 bases aligning to TRBD2. V trimming: 4 bases; J trimming: 7 bases; junction bases outside the gene matches: 5. Germline V CDR1 and CDR2: SGHAT, FQNNGV. CDR3 length: 13 amino acids. The DNA of the CDR3 is TGTGCCAGCAGCTCGGGACTAGCTTGGGAGCAGTACTTC. Translating gives CASSSGLAWEQYF.

This clone was seen more than once but under ten times. DNA of the CDR3: TGTGCCACCAGCAGGAAACCTGCGGGGGGGGTATCATGGCGGGAGAATCCCAATGAGCAGTTCTTC. This codes for CATSRKPAGGVSWRENPNEQFF. The chain recombines TRBV15 with TRBJ2-1; 9 bases match TRBD2. Looked up from germline, CDR1 is LNHNV and CDR2 is YYDKDF (reference sequence). The J segment lost 6 bases and the V segment lost 3 bases, leaving 27 bases of the junction unmatched. CDR3 length equals 22 residues.